These 29 T cell receptor beta chains share one sample of origin, sequenced in a study of T cells in Graves' hyperthyroidism and ophthalmopathy. The TCR beta CDR3 regions underwent amplification using RNA transcripts as the source. TCR CDR3 regions were first amplified by RT-PCR with HTBI primers. TCRdb itself ran the multiplex PCR reads through MiXCR, one entry per CDR3 protein. The table lists a few hundred thousand distinct CDR3 sequences, approximately 17% of them singletons, with 35% to 50% in the top ten. The source material was blood. The source is a man between 18 and 35 years old with Graves' ophthalmopathy.

This sequence joins TRBV18 and TRBJ2-7; 7 nucleotides align to TRBD2. Germline V gives CDR1 KGHSH, CDR2 LQKENI. With V trimmed by 3 bases and J by 9 bases, 8 bases remained unmatched. The CDR3 runs 13 residues. Here the CDR3 DNA reads TGTGCCAGCTCACCGGACCGGGAGGTAGTGCAGTACTTC. It is translated as CASSPDREVVQYF.

This clonotype occurred many times. The chain has TRBV3-1 and TRBJ1-6; TRBD1 aligns across 9 bases. The CDR3 runs to 14 residues. With 4 bases clipped from V and 9 bases from J, the junction kept 4 bases outside the gene matches. Germline V CDR1 and CDR2: LGHDT, YNNKEL (reference sequence). The CDR3 spells CASSPGQGTSPLHF. CDR3 DNA sequence: TGTGCCAGCAGCCCGGGACAGGGAACTTCACCCCTCCACTTT.

This clonotype was counted only a few times. V usage is TRBV27 and J usage is TRBJ2-3, with unresolved D. This CDR3 contains 15 residues. In germline, CDR1 is MNHEY, CDR2 SMNVEV (reference sequence). V lost 5 bases and J lost 1, with 13 bases in between. Here the CDR3 reads CASSLQLPGTDTQYF. Written as DNA, the CDR3 is TGTGCCAGCAGTCTACAGCTACCTGGCACAGATACGCAGTATTTT.

This clonotype has a count of ten or more. V usage is TRBV6-2 or TRBV6-3 and J usage is TRBJ1-4; no reliable D call. The length of the CDR3 is 12 residues. The germline V gene has CDR1 MNHEY and CDR2 SVGEGT. The germline V and J ends were trimmed by 2 bases and 5 bases, with 3 bases remaining between them. CDR3 in amino acids: CASSYGNEKLFF. As DNA, the CDR3 is TGTGCCAGCAGTTACGGAAATGAAAAACTGTTTTTT.

This clonotype was found many times. V is TRBV15 and J is TRBJ1-6, with 7 nucleotides matching TRBD1. CDR3 length: 14 residues. The trim removed 5 bases at V and 11 bases at J, leaving 9 bases unmatched. Germline loops: CDR1 LNHNV, CDR2 YYDKDF (reference sequence). CDR3 DNA sequence: TGTGCCACCAGCGGCGACAGGGCGCGGCCACCCCTCCACTTT. It codes for CATSGDRARPPLHF. Full variable domain (remainder filled in from reference TRBV15 and TRBJ1-6): DAMVIQNPRYQVTQFGKPVTLSCSQTLNHNVMYWYQQKSSQAPKLLFHYYDKDFNNEADTPDNFQSRRPNTSFCFLDIRSPGLGDTAMYLCATSGDRARPPLHFGNGTRLTVT.

Comments on this clonotype: At one end the junction does not follow the germline gene, possibly because of a read error. The genes are TRBV3-1 and TRBJ1-1; D gene ambiguous. The CDR3 runs 12 residues. Germline-derived CDR1 and CDR2 are LGHDT and YNNKEL (reference sequence). CDR3 loop: CANSGEAIEAFF. As DNA, the CDR3 is TGTGCCAACAGCGGGGAAGCGATTGAAGCTTTCTTT.

The chain recombines TRBV9 with TRBJ2-5; D is possibly TRBD2 (6 bases). Trimming took off 0 bases at V and 4 bases at J, with 10 bases between the two ends. The CDR3 covers 14 residues. From germline, CDR1 is SGDLS and CDR2 YYNGEE. DNA for the CDR3: TGTGCCAGCAGCGTAGGGCTGGGGGGAGAGACCCAGTACTTC. Amino acid sequence: CASSVGLGGETQYF.

This clonotype was seen ten or more times. The chain carries TRBV4-1 and TRBJ1-1, with a possible D match to TRBD1 (6 bases). The V end was cut by 2 bases, the J end by 1 base, with 11 bases between. The CDR3 runs 15 residues. The germline V gene has CDR1 MGHRA and CDR2 YSYEKL. CDR3 residues: CASSQTDSSNTEAFF. CDR3 nucleotide sequence: TGCGCCAGCAGCCAAACGGACAGCTCGAACACTGAAGCTTTCTTT.

This clonotype was found many times. V gene TRBV6-1 combines with J gene TRBJ1-1, with a possible D match to TRBD1 (6 bases). V was shortened by 11 bases and J by 2 bases, with 21 bases between the two germline ends. The CDR3 has 15 residues. Germline-derived CDR1 and CDR2 are MNHNS and SASEGT. The CDR3 protein is CACRQGQQGNTEAFF. CDR3 in DNA: TGTGCCTGCCGTCAGGGGCAACAGGGCAACACTGAAGCTTTCTTT.

Many counts were recorded for this clonotype. The chain is built from TRBV7-3 and TRBJ2-3, with 7 nucleotides matching TRBD2. Germline values: CDR1 SGHTA, CDR2 FQGTGA. The ends lost 6 bases at V and 0 bases at J; junction bases unmatched: 6. The CDR3 loop spans 15 amino acids. The CDR3 DNA is TGTGCCAGCAGTCCTGGGGGGGTGAGCACAGATACGCAGTATTTT. Its translation is CASSPGGVSTDTQYF.

This clonotype was recorded many times. The rearrangement uses TRBV7-9 and TRBJ2-7, with D possibly matching TRBD1 (6 bases). This CDR3 has 12 residues. The germline gives CDR1 SEHNR, CDR2 FQNEAQ (reference sequence). Trimming removed 2 bases from V and 13 bases from J, with 15 bases in between. CDR3 region: CASSLMGAESYF. The CDR3, as DNA: TGTGCCAGCAGCTTAATGGGGGCGGAGAGCTACTTC.

The table lists this clonotype with many counts. The chain combines TRBV3-1 with TRBJ2-3, with TRBD2 as a possible D gene (5 bases). The CDR3 loop spans 14 amino acids. Germline V lookup: CDR1 LGHDT, CDR2 YNNKEL (reference sequence). V was cut by 4 bases and J by 1 base, with 9 bases left in between. CDR3 sequence: CASSLPSRTDTQYF. The CDR3 nucleotides are TGTGCCAGCAGCCTCCCTAGCCGCACAGATACGCAGTATTTT.

V is TRBV19 and J is TRBJ2-2, with a weak D call TRBD1 (5 bases). The germline CDR1 and CDR2 sequences are LNHDA and SQIVND (reference sequence). V lost 2 bases to trimming and J lost 5 bases, with 6 bases between them. The CDR3 consists of 13 residues. The CDR3 spells CASSIQGTGELFF. The CDR3 nucleotides are TGTGCCAGTAGTATACAGGGAACCGGGGAGCTGTTTTTT.

V usage is TRBV9 and J usage is TRBJ2-1, with 8 bases fitting TRBD2. The trim removed 4 bases at V and 10 bases at J, leaving 7 bases unmatched. CDR3 length: 13 amino acids. Germline V gene lookup returns CDR1 SGDLS and CDR2 YYNGEE. This CDR3 is CASSPGGRPEQFF. CDR3 in DNA: TGTGCCAGCAGCCCGGGGGGGAGGCCGGAGCAGTTCTTC.

This clonotype was recorded many times. The rearrangement links TRBV3-1 to TRBJ2-5, with D uncertain. The ends were cut back, 2 bases at V and 1 base at J, with 11 bases in the middle. This CDR3 region has 15 residues. Germline-derived CDR1 and CDR2 are LGHDT and YNNKEL (reference sequence). CDR3 nucleotides: TGTGCCAGCAGCCAATGGGATACGGTCCAAGAGACCCAGTACTTC. The encoded protein is CASSQWDTVQETQYF.

This clonotype was picked up a small number of times. The V call is TRBV6-4, the J call TRBJ1-6; no reliable D call. The CDR3 contains 13 residues. Trimming left V 10 bases short and J 5 bases short, with 12 bases between. The germline V gene encodes CDR1 MRHNA and CDR2 SNTAGT. In nucleotides, the CDR3 is TGTGCCACCGGCAAGGAAAATAATTCACCCCTCCACTTT. Protein product: CATGKENNSPLHF.

The table lists this clonotype with a few counts. V and J are TRBV7-9 and TRBJ2-7, with a possible D match to TRBD2 (5 bases). The CDR3 loop spans 15 amino acids. V dropped 5 bases and J dropped 4 bases, with 18 bases sitting between them. Germline CDR1 is SEHNR and CDR2 is FQNEAQ (reference sequence). The CDR3 is CASSPGLFLFYEQYF. The CDR3 nucleotides read TGTGCCAGCAGCCCCGGACTTTTTTTGTTTTACGAGCAGTACTTC.

This clonotype has a count of ten or more. This rearrangement joins TRBV20-1 to TRBJ1-1; weak D call: TRBD1 (5 bases). The CDR3 runs 16 residues. The germline CDR1 and CDR2 sequences are DFQATT and SNEGSKA (reference sequence). The V end lost 3 bases, the J end lost 0 bases, and 17 bases lay between the germline ends. The CDR3 DNA reads as TGCAGTGCTAGTCCCCGCCTGGGGGAGATGAACACTGAAGCTTTCTTT. It specifies CSASPRLGEMNTEAFF.

V gene TRBV2 combines with J gene TRBJ2-1; D ambiguous. The CDR3 is 15 amino acids. Per the germline V gene, CDR1 is SNHLY and CDR2 is FYNNEI. V gave up 2 bases and J gave up 0 bases, with 8 bases separating them. CDR3 amino acids: CASSERISSYNEQFF. CDR3 DNA sequence: TGTGCCAGCAGTGAAAGGATTAGCTCCTACAATGAGCAGTTCTTC.

This clonotype was detected ten times or more. The chain is built from TRBV6-1 and TRBJ2-5; TRBD1 matches at 9 bases. The germline CDR1 and CDR2 sequences are MNHNS and SASEGT. CDR3 size: 14 residues. With 4 bases clipped from V and 5 bases from J, the junction kept 5 bases outside the gene matches. CDR3 protein: CASSAGTGFETQYF. CDR3 in DNA: TGTGCCAGCAGTGCCGGGACAGGGTTTGAGACCCAGTACTTC.

This clonotype appeared many times. The chain employs TRBV14 and TRBJ2-2, with no clear D. Germline values: CDR1 SGHDN, CDR2 FVKESK. The CDR3 runs to 14 residues. V was pared by 6 bases and J by 5 bases, with 13 bases between. The CDR3 spells CASSYNSDTGELFF. The CDR3 nucleotides are TGTGCCAGCAGTTATAACAGTGATACCGGGGAGCTGTTTTTT.

The table lists this clonotype with a few counts. The chain has TRBV24-1 and TRBJ1-5; perhaps TRBD1 as D (5 bases). The germline V gene encodes CDR1 KGHDR and CDR2 SFDVKD. CDR3 size: 14 residues. The ends were cut back, 3 bases at V and 5 bases at J, with 10 bases in the middle. The CDR3 DNA sequence: TGTGCCACCAGTGATCGGGACGGAGATCAGCCCCAGCATTTT. It codes for CATSDRDGDQPQHF.

This clonotype has just a few counts. V usage is TRBV29-1 and J usage is TRBJ1-2; D perhaps matches TRBD1 (6 bases). The V gene lost 1 base and the J gene lost 8 bases, with 11 bases spanning the gap. The germline V gene encodes CDR1 SQVTM and CDR2 ANQGSEA. This CDR3 region has 12 residues. CDR3 sequence reads: CSVEAGVVGYTF. CDR3 nucleotide sequence: TGCAGCGTTGAAGCAGGGGTCGTCGGCTACACCTTC.

This clonotype occurred a few times. The chain has TRBV20-1 and TRBJ1-2; 7 nucleotides align to TRBD1. The length of the CDR3 is 11 residues. Germline CDR1 DFQATT, CDR2 SNEGSKA (reference sequence). The chain's CDR3 is CRQGGSYGYTF. CDR3 DNA: TGCCGACAGGGAGGAAGCTATGGCTACACCTTC.

Of note for this clonotype: Its ends do not fully match the called genes, so a read error is possible. The V and J genes are TRBV5-6 and TRBJ1-5; TRBD1 aligns across 10 bases. The CDR3 sequence is 16 residues long. Germline loops: CDR1 SGHDT, CDR2 YYEEEE. The CDR3 DNA reads as TGTGTCAGCAGCAACCGGGACAGGGGTAGCAATCAGCCCCAGCATTTT. Amino acids: CVSSNRDRGSNQPQHF.

This clonotype was observed at least ten times. V usage is TRBV18 and J usage is TRBJ1-1; D not certain. Per germline, CDR1 KGHSH and CDR2 LQKENI. V was clipped by 6 bases and J by 7 bases, with 12 bases between them. The CDR3 extends over 12 amino acids. The CDR3 nucleotides read TGTGCCAGCTCTCCCCAGTCACTTGAAGCTTTCTTT. Amino acids: CASSPQSLEAFF.

The rearrangement uses TRBV20-1 and TRBJ1-2, with D tentatively TRBD1 (6 bases). CDR3 length: 14 residues. The V gene's germline CDR1 is DFQATT and CDR2 SNEGSKA (reference sequence). With 6 bases removed from V and 8 bases from J, the gap between germline ends came to 22 bases. CDR3 sequence: CSAWTVPPYGGYTF. The CDR3 nucleotides are TGCAGTGCCTGGACAGTACCCCCCTATGGGGGCTACACCTTC.

This clonotype was observed at least ten times. This sequence joins TRBV10-3 and TRBJ2-3; D might be TRBD2 (5 bases). The germline V gene encodes CDR1 ENHRY and CDR2 SYGVKD. V was trimmed by 3 bases and J by 8 bases, leaving 9 bases between them. The CDR3 extends over 12 amino acids. The CDR3 reads CAISEARGTQYF. In DNA, the CDR3 is TGTGCCATCAGTGAAGCTCGGGGTACGCAGTATTTT.

The V and J genes are TRBV12-3 or TRBV12-4 and TRBJ2-7; 7 bases align to TRBD2. This CDR3 contains 15 residues. V trimming: 6 bases; J trimming: 0 bases; junction bases outside the gene matches: 8. The CDR3 DNA reads as TGTGCCAGCAGAGACGCCGGGACTAACTCCTACGAGCAGTACTTC. It yields the protein CASRDAGTNSYEQYF.